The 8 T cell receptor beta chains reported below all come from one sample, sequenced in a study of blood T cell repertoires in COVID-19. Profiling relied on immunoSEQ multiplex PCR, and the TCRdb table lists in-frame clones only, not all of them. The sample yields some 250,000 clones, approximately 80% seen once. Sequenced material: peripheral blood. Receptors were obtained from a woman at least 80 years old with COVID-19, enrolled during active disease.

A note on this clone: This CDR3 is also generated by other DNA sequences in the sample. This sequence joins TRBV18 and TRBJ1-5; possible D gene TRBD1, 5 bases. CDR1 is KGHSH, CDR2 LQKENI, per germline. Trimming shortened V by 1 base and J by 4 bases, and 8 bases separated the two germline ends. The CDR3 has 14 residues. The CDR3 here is CASSPQGNNQPQHF. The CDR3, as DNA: TGTGCCAGCTCACCACAGGGGAATAATCAGCCCCAGCATTTT.

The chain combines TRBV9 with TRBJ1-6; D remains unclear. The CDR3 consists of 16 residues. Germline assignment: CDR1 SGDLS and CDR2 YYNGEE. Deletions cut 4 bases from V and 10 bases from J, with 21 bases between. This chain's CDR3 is CASSPSLGSRLSPLHF. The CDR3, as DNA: TGTGCCAGCAGCCCATCTCTAGGGAGTAGGTTGTCACCCCTCCACTTT.

CDR3 sequence reads: CASSVRDRGPGANVLTF. CDR3 nucleotides: TGTGCCAGCAGCGTGAGGGACAGGGGGCCTGGGGCCAACGTCCTGACTTTC. The V call is TRBV9, the J call TRBJ2-6; 12 bases match TRBD1. Trimming at V came to 2 bases and at J to 2 bases, leaving 2 bases not matched to a gene. The V gene's germline CDR1 is SGDLS and CDR2 YYNGEE. The CDR3 length is 17 residues.

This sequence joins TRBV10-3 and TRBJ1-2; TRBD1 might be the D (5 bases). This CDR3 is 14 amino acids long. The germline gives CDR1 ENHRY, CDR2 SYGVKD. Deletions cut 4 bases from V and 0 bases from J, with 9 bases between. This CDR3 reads CAISGRAANYGYTF. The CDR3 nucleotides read TGTGCCATCAGTGGCAGGGCGGCTAACTATGGCTACACCTTC.

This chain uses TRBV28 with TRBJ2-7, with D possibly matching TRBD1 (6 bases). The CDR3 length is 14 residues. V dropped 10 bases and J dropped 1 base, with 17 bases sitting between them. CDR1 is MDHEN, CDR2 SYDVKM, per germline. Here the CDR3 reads CAIERQAPSYEQYF. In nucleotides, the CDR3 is TGTGCCATCGAGAGACAGGCTCCGTCCTACGAGCAGTACTTC.

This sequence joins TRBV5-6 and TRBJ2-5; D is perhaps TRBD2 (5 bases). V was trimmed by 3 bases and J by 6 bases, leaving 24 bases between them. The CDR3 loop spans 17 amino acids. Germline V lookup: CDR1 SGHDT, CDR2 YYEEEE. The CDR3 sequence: CASSWAGPSSPHKTQYF. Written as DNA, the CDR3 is TGTGCCAGCAGCTGGGCTGGTCCTAGCAGTCCTCACAAGACCCAGTACTTC.

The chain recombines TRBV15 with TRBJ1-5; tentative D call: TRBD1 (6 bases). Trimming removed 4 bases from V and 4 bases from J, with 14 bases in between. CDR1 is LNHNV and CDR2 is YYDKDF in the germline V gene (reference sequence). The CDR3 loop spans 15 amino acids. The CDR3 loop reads CATSNLDRPNQPQHF. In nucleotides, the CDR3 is TGTGCCACCAGCAACCTCGACAGGCCAAATCAGCCCCAGCATTTT.

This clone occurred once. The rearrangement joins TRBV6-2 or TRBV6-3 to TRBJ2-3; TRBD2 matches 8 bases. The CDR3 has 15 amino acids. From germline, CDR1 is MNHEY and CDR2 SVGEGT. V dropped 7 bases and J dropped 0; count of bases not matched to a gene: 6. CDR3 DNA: TGTGCCAGCAACCCTAGCGGGCTCAGCACAGATACGCAGTATTTT. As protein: CASNPSGLSTDTQYF.